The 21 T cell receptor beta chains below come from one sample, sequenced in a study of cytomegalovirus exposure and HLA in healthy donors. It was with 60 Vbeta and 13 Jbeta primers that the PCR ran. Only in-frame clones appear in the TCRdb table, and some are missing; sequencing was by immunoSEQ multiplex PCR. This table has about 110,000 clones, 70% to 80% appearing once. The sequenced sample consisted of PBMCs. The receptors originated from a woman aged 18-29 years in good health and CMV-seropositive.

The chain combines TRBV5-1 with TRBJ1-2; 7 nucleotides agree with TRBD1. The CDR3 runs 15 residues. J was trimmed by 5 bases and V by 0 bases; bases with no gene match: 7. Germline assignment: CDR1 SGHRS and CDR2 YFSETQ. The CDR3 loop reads CASSLAPRGEYGYTF. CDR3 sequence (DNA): TGCGCCAGCAGCTTGGCCCCCAGGGGGGAATATGGCTACACCTTC.

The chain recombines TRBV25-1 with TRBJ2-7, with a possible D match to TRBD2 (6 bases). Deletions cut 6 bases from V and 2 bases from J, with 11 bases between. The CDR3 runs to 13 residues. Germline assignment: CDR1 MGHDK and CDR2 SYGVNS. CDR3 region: CASSLTGAYEQYF. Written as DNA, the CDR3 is TGTGCCAGCAGCTTGACGGGAGCCTACGAGCAGTACTTC.

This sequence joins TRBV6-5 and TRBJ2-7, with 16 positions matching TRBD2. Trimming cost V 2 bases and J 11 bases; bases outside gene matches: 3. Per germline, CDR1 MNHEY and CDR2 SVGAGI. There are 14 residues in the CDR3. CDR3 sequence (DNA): TGTGCCAGCAGTTACGGGACTAGCGGGAGGGCCGAGTACTTC. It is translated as CASSYGTSGRAEYF.

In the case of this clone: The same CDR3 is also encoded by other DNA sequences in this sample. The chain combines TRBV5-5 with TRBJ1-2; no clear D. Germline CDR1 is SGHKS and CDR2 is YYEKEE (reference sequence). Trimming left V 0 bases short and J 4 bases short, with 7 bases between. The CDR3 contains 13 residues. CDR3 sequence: CASSLAGGYGYTF. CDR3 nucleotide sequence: TGTGCCAGCAGCTTGGCAGGTGGCTATGGCTACACCTTC.

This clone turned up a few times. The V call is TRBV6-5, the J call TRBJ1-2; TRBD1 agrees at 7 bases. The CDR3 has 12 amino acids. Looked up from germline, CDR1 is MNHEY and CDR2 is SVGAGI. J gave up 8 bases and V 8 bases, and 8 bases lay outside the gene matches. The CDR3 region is CASLRDSRGYTF. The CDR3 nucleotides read TGTGCCAGCCTCCGGGACAGTCGGGGCTACACCTTC.

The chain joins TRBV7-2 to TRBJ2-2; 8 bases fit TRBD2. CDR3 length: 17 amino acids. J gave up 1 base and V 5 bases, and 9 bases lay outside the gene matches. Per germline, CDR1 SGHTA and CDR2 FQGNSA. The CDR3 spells CASSIFLAGRNTGELFF. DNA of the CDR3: TGTGCCAGCAGCATATTCCTAGCGGGCCGGAACACCGGGGAGCTGTTTTTT.

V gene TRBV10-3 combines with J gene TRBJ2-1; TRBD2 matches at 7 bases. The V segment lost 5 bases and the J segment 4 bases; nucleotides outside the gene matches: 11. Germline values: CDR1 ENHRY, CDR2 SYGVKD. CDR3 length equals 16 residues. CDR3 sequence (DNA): TGTGCCATCAGTCTTGGGGCGGGAGCAGGATACAATGAGCAGTTCTTC. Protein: CAISLGAGAGYNEQFF.

The CDR3 DNA reads TGTGCCAGCTCAAACAGGGCCCCAGACACCGGGGAGCTGTTTTTT. It specifies CASSNRAPDTGELFF. J is TRBJ2-2 and V is TRBV18, with TRBD1 as a possible D gene (6 bases). Trimming removed 5 bases at V and 3 bases at J, with 13 bases between. The CDR3 runs to 15 residues. Per the germline V gene, CDR1 is KGHSH and CDR2 is LQKENI.

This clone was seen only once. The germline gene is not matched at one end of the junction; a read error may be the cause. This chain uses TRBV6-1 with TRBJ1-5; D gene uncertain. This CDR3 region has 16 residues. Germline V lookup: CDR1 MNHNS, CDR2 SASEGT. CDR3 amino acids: CASSEERSYSNQPQHF. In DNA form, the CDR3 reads TGTGCCAGCAGCGAAGAGAGGAGCTATAGCAATCAGCCCCAGCATTTT.

The CDR3: CASSLAAGGYTGELFF. The CDR3 bases are TGTGCCAGCAGCCTCGCAGCGGGAGGGTACACCGGGGAGCTGTTTTTT. The rearrangement uses TRBV2 and TRBJ2-2, with TRBD2 matching over 10 bases. The CDR3 extends over 16 amino acids. J lost 3 bases, V lost 6 bases, and 7 bases had no gene match. The germline CDR1 and CDR2 sequences are SNHLY and FYNNEI.

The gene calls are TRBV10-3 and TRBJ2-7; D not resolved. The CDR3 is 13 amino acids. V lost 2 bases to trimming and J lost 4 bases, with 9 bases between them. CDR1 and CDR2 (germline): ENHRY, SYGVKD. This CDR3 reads CAISEENTYEQYF. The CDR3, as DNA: TGTGCCATCAGTGAGGAGAATACTTACGAGCAGTACTTC.

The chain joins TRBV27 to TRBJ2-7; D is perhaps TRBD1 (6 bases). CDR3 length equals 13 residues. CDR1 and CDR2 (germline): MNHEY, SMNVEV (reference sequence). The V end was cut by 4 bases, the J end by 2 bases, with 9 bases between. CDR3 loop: CASSWDITYEQYF. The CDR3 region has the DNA TGTGCCAGCAGTTGGGACATCACCTACGAGCAGTACTTC.

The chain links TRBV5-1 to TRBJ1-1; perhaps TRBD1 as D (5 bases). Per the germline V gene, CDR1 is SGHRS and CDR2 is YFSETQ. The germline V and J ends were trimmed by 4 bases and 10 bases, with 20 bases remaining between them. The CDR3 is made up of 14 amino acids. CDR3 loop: CASSPSTVSLVAFF. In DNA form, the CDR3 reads TGCGCCAGCAGCCCCTCGACAGTCTCTCTTGTAGCTTTCTTT.

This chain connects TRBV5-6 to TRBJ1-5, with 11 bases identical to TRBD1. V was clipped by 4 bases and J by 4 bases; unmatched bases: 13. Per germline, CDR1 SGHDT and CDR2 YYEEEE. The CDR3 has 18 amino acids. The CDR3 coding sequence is TGTGCCAGCAGCCCCCGGGACAGGGGGTTGGTAAGGAATCAGCCCCAGCATTTT. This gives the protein CASSPRDRGLVRNQPQHF.

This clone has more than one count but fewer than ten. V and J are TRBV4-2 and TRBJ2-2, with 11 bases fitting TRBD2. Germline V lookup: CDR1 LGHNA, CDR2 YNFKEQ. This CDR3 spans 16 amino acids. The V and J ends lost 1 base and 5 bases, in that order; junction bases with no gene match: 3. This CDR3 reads CASSQGLAGGTGELFF. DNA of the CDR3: TGTGCCAGCAGCCAAGGTCTAGCGGGAGGAACCGGGGAGCTGTTTTTT.

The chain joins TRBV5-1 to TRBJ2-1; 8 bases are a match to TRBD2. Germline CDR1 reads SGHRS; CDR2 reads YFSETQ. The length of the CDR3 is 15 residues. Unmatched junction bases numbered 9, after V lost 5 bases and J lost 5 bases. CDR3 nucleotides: TGCGCCAGCAGTCAGACTAGCGTACTTAACAATGAGCAGTTCTTC. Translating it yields CASSQTSVLNNEQFF. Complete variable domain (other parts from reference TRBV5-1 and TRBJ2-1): KAGVTQTPRYLIKTRGQQVTLSCSPISGHRSVSWYQQTPGQGLQFLFEYFSETQRNKGNFPGRFSGRQFSNSRSEMNVSTLELGDSALYLCASSQTSVLNNEQFFGPGTRLTVL.

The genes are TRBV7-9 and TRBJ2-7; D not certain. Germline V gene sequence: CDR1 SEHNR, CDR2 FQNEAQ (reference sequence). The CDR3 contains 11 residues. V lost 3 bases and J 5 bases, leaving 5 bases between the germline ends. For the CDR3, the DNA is TGTGCCAGCAGCTTCCCGGACGAGCAGTACTTC. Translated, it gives CASSFPDEQYF.

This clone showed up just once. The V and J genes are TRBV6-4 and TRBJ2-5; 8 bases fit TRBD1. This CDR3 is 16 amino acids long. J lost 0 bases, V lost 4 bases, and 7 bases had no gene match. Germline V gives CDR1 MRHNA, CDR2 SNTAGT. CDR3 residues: CASSACRQGYQETQYF. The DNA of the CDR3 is TGTGCCAGCAGTGCCTGCCGACAGGGGTACCAAGAGACCCAGTACTTC.

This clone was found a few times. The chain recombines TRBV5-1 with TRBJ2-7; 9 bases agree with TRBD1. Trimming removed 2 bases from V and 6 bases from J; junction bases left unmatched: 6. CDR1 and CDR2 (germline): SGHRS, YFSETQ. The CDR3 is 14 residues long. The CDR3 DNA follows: TGCGCCAGCAGCTTCCGGGACAGGGTGGTCGAGCAGTACTTC. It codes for CASSFRDRVVEQYF. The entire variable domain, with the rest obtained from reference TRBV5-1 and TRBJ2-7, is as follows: KAGVTQTPRYLIKTRGQQVTLSCSPISGHRSVSWYQQTPGQGLQFLFEYFSETQRNKGNFPGRFSGRQFSNSRSEMNVSTLELGDSALYLCASSFRDRVVEQYFGPGTRLTVT.

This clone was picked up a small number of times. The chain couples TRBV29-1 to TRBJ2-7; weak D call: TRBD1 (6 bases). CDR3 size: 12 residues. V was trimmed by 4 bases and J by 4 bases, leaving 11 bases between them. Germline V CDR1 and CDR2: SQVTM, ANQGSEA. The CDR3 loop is CSVARGSYEQYF. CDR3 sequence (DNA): TGCAGCGTTGCTAGGGGGTCTTACGAGCAGTACTTC.

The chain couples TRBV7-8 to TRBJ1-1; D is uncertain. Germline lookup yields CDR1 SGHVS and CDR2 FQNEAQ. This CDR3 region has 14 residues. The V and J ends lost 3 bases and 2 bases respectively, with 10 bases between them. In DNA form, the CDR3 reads TGTGCCAGCAGCTTCGAGGGTCGAAACACTGAAGCTTTCTTT. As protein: CASSFEGRNTEAFF.